This is a list of T cell receptor beta chains from one sample in a study of graft-versus-host responses after intestinal transplantation. Sequencing used immunoSEQ multiplex PCR; TCRdb keeps in-frame clones, though not all of them. This sample carries about 25,000 clones, less than 95% of them seen once, and the ten largest clones take roughly 0.54%. Sequencing was performed on PBMCs, taken 156 days after intestinal transplant. The receptors come from a human patient who received an intestinal transplant, so some T cells may come from the graft donor. CDR3s include the opening cysteine and the closing phenylalanine or tryptophan. The D gene is left open where the match is weak. Expanded clones are given a class, and other clones once, few, many or no size at all.

>TRBV27|TRBJ2-1|NA|NA
CASSLASTHNEQFF
TGTGCCAGCAGTTTGGCGAGCACCCACAATGAGCAGTTCTTC
>TRBV11-3|TRBJ2-7|NA|NA
CASSFKGRRGEQYF
TGTGCCAGCAGCTTCAAGGGACGGCGTGGGGAGCAGTACTTC
>TRBV27|TRBJ2-7|NA|NA
CASSFSSPLGGYEQYF
TGTGCCAGCAGTTTCTCTTCCCCTCTAGGAGGCTACGAGCAGTACTTC
>TRBV5-6|TRBJ1-1|few|NA
CASSFGGNTEAFF
TGTGCCAGCAGCTTCGGAGGAAACACTGAAGCTTTCTTT
>TRBV19|TRBJ2-3|NA|TRBD1
CASSIPGQPQTDTQYF
TGTGCCAGTAGTATCCCGGGACAGCCTCAAACAGATACGCAGTACTTT
>TRBV6-4|TRBJ2-7|NA|NA
CASRGDIHEQYF
TGTGCCAGCAGGGGGGACATCCACGAGCAGTACTTC
>TRBV27|TRBJ1-2|NA|NA
CASSFVGRGDYGYTF
TGTGCCAGCAGTTTTGTGGGCAGGGGCGACTATGGCTACACCTTC
>TRBV6-1|TRBJ2-1|once|NA
CASSKLGNEQFF
TGTGCCAGCAGCAAACTAGGCAATGAGCAGTTCTTC
>TRBV9|TRBJ2-3|NA|NA
CASSVESLTDTQYF
TGTGCCAGCAGCGTAGAGAGTTTGACAGATACGCAGTATTTT
>TRBV7-9|TRBJ1-5|NA|NA
CASSLVGGGEPQHF
TGTGCCAGCAGCTTAGTGGGGGGTGGTGAGCCCCAGCATTTT
>TRBV19|TRBJ2-5|NA|TRBD1
CASSIGYGQGEPGETQYF
TGTGCCAGTAGTATAGGCTATGGACAGGGTGAGCCAGGAGAGACCCAGTACTTC
>TRBV19|TRBJ2-7|NA|TRBD2
CASSTSGRALPYEQYF
TGTGCCAGTAGTACTAGCGGGAGGGCCTTGCCCTACGAGCAGTACTTC
>TRBV6-1|TRBJ2-5|NA|TRBD2
CASSELAGGQETQYF
TGTGCCAGCAGTGAACTAGCGGGAGGGCAAGAGACCCAGTACTTC
>TRBV4-3|TRBJ1-1|NA|NA
CASSQTVNTEAFF
TGCGCCAGCAGCCAAACAGTTAACACTGAAGCTTTCTTT
>TRBV13|TRBJ2-2|NA|NA
CASGPDTGELFF
TGTGCCAGCGGCCCAGACACCGGGGAGCTGTTTTTT
>TRBV28|TRBJ1-1|NA|NA
CASRVNTEAFF
TGTGCCAGCAGGGTGAACACTGAAGCTTTCTTT
>TRBV9|TRBJ2-3|NA|NA
CASSPGGGKGTQYF
TGTGCCAGCAGCCCAGGGGGGGGAAAGGGTACGCAGTATTTT
>TRBV6-5|TRBJ1-1|NA|TRBD1
CASSSDRGANTEAFF
TGTGCCAGCAGTAGTGACAGGGGGGCGAACACTGAAGCTTTCTTT
>TRBV19|TRBJ2-7|few|NA
CASSIAATYEQYF
TGTGCCAGTAGTATTGCGGCCACCTACGAGCAGTACTTC
>TRBV7-9|TRBJ2-5|NA|TRBD2
CASSLRGGTSGSGETQYF
TGTGCCAGCAGCTTAAGGGGAGGGACTAGCGGGAGTGGAGAGACCCAGTACTTC
>TRBV6-5|TRBJ2-7|NA|TRBD2
CASSPASGGTYEQYF
TGTGCCAGCAGTCCCGCTAGCGGGGGGACCTACGAGCAGTACTTC
>TRBV27|TRBJ1-5|NA|NA
CASSPVNQPQHF
TGTGCCAGCAGCCCGGTCAATCAGCCCCAGCATTTT
>TRBV6-6|TRBJ1-2|NA|NA
CASSYSGAGPGYTF
TGTGCCAGCAGTTACTCCGGGGCAGGGCCTGGGTACACCTTC
>TRBV4-3|TRBJ2-2|NA|TRBD2
CASSRGLAGGWTGELFF
TGCGCCAGCAGCCGGGGCCTAGCGGGGGGGTGGACCGGGGAGCTGTTTTTT
>TRBV13|TRBJ2-7|NA|TRBD2
CASSFTGLANYEQYF
TGTGCCAGCAGCTTCACGGGACTAGCGAACTACGAGCAGTACTTC
>TRBV4-2|TRBJ2-5|NA|TRBD1
CASSQVSRAGGGETQYF
TGTGCCAGCAGCCAAGTCAGTAGGGCAGGGGGCGGAGAGACCCAGTACTTC
>TRBV9|TRBJ1-1|NA|NA
CASSVDLNTEAFF
TGTGCCAGCAGCGTAGATCTGAACACTGAAGCTTTCTTT
>TRBV29-1|TRBJ2-7|NA|TRBD1
CSVEGTGSSYEQYF
TGCAGCGTTGAAGGGACAGGGAGCTCCTACGAGCAGTACTTC
>TRBV30|TRBJ1-4|NA|NA
CAWTLRGTNEKLFF
TGTGCCTGGACCTTACGGGGAACTAATGAAAAACTGTTTTTT
>TRBV7-9|TRBJ1-2|NA|NA
CASSLPGEGNNYGYTF
TGTGCCAGCAGCTTACCCGGAGAGGGAAATAACTATGGCTACACCTTC